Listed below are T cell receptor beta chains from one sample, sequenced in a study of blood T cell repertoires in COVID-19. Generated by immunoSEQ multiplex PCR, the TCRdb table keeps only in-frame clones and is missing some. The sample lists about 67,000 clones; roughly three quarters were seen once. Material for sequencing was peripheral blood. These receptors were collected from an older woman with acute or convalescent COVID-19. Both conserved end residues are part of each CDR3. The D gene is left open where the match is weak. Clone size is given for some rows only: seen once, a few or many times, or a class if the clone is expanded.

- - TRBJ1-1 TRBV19 TGTGCCAGTAGTAACAGTGGAGGGGTGAACACTGAAGCTTTCTTT CASSNSGGVNTEAFF
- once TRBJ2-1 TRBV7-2 TGTGCCAGCAGCTTAGGCGTAAACAATGAGCAGTTCTTC CASSLGVNNEQFF
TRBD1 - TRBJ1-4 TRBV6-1 TGTGCCAGCAGTGAAGGGACAGGACGGGAAAAACTGTTTTTT CASSEGTGREKLFF
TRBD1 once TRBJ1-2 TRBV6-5 TGTGCCAGCAGTTCGGGACAGGGGACCTATGGCTACACCTTC CASSSGQGTYGYTF
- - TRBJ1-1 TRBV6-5 TGTGCCAGCAGCTTCGGGGCTGGGGGGACTGAAGCTTTCTTT CASSFGAGGTEAFF
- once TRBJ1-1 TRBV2 TGTGCCAGCAGTGAAGGGGGGCTGATGAACACTGAAGCTTTCTTT CASSEGGLMNTEAFF
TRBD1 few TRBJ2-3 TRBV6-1 TGTGCCAGCAGTGAACCGGACAGGGGGAGCACAGATACGCAGTATTTT CASSEPDRGSTDTQYF
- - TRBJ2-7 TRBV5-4 TGTGCCAGCGGCCCCTGGGAGGAGGAGCAGTACTTC CASGPWEEEQYF
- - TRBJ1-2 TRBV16 TGTGCCAGCAGCCACTCCTCGGGGGGCTGGAATGGCTACACCTTC CASSHSSGGWNGYTF
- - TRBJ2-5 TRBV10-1 TGCGCCAGCAGCTTCAGGGGCGGAGAGACCCAGTACTTC CASSFRGGETQYF
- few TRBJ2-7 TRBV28 TGTGCCAGCAGCCCCACCCTTGTGCAGGTTAGGCACGAGCAGTACTTC CASSPTLVQVRHEQYF
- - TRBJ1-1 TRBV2 TGTGCCAGCAAGACGGCCCCAGGACAGACGAACACTGAAGCTTTCTTT CASKTAPGQTNTEAFF
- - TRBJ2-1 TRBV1 TGCACCAGCTCCCTCCGGGAAGTCTACAATGAGCAGTTCTTC CTSSLREVYNEQFF
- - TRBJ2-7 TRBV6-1 TGTGCCAGCAGTGACGGGACAACCTACGAGCAGTACTTC CASSDGTTYEQYF
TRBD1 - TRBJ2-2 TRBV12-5 TGTGCTAGTGGTTTAGGACAGGCGAACACCGGGGAGCTGTTTTTT CASGLGQANTGELFF
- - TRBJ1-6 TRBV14 TGTGCCAGCAGCCAGGACAGCTCCTATAATTCACCCCTCCACTTT CASSQDSSYNSPLHF
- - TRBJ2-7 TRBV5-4 TGTGCCAGCAGCTTGGCCGGGGTGGGCAGGGAGCAGTACTTC CASSLAGVGREQYF
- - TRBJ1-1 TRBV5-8 TGTGCCAGCAGCCTCGGAGCGGCTTACACTGAAGCTTTCTTT CASSLGAAYTEAFF
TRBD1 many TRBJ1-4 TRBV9 TGTGCCAGCAGCTGGGGACAGGGAGACGAAAAACTGTTTTTT CASSWGQGDEKLFF
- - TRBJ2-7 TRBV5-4 TGTGCCAGCAGCTGGGGAGGAGACTACGAGCAGTACTTC CASSWGGDYEQYF
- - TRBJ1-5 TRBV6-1 TGTGCCAGCAGTGAAGTGGGCCCCAATCAGCCCCAGCATTTT CASSEVGPNQPQHF
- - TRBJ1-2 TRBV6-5 TGTGCCAGCAGTTACTCTGAGGGATACTTTAGCGAGGGCTACACCTTC CASSYSEGYFSEGYTF
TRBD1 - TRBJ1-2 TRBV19 TGTGCCAGTAGTATGGAGGGGGGACAGCTTAACTATGGCTACACCTTC CASSMEGGQLNYGYTF
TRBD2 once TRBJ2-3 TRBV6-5 TGTGCCAGCAGTTCAGCGGGGTCAGATACGCAGTATTTT CASSSAGSDTQYF
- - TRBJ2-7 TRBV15 TGTGCCACCAGCGGCCCCGGTGAAGGGGACGAGCAGTACTTC CATSGPGEGDEQYF